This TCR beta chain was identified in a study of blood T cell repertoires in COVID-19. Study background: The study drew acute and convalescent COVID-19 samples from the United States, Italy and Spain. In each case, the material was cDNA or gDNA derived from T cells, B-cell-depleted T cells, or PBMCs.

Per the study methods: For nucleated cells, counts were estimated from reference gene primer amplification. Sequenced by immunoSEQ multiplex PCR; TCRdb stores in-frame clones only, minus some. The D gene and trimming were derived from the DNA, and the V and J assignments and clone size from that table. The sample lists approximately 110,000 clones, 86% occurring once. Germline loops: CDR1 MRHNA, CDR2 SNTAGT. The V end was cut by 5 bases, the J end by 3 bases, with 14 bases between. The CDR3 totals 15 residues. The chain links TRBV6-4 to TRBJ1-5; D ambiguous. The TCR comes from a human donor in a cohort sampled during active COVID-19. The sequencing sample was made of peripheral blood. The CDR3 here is CASSPGSGNNQPQHF. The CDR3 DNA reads TGTGCCAGCAGTCCCGGGAGCGGAAACAATCAGCCCCAGCATTTT.